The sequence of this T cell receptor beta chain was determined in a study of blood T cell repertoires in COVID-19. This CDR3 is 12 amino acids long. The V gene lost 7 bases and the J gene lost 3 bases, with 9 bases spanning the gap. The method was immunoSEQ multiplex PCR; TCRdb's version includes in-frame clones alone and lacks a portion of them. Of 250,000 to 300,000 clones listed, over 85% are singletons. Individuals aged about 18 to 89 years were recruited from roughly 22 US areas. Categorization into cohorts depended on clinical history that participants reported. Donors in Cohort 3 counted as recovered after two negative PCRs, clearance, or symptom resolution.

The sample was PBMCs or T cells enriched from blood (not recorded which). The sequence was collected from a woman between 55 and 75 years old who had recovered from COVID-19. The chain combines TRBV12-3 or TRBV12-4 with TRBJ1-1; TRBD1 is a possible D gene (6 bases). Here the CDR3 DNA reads TGTGCCAGCAAGACAGGTCACACTGAAGCTTTCTTT. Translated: CASKTGHTEAFF.